The clone carrying this T cell receptor beta chain has a count of ten or more. What it recognizes is unknown. Stored at -80 C, 2 million PBMCs were the source of the unsorted libraries. The record originates from a study of neurological immune-mediated disorders. TCRdb processed the 5' RACE reads anew with MiXCR; each CDR3 protein has one entry. This sample yields under 30,000 distinct CDR3 sequences, of which roughly an eighth are seen a single time; under 20% belongs to the top ten. General study findings and limits: Across subjects, no CDR3 amino acid sequence appeared in expanded clones of more than one subject, a finding that suggested private repertoires in all groups.

The sequence was obtained from a woman between 35 and 50 years old with HTLV-1-associated myelopathy (HAM/TSP). The source material was PBMCs.

CDR3 sequence reads: CASSLLLGTGELFF. The CDR3 region has the DNA TGTGCCAGCAGCCTCCTTTTGGGAACCGGGGAGCTGTTTTTT. The chain has TRBV7-9 and TRBJ2-2, with D uncertain. Trimming cost V 5 bases and J 5 bases, with 12 bases left between them. Germline V gene sequence: CDR1 SEHNR, CDR2 FQNEAQ (reference sequence). The CDR3 runs to 14 residues.